One sample yielded the 16 T cell receptor beta chains listed below, sequenced in a study of CD8+CD57+ T cells in acquired aplastic anemia. It was genomic DNA that served as the template for profiling TCR beta VDJ and CDR3. TCRdb recomputed calls from the reads with MiXCR, one row per CDR3 protein. The sample carries 220,000 or so distinct CDR3 sequences, more than 55% recorded once. The sequenced patients had an expansion of CD8+CD57+ cells seen by flow cytometry. Sequencing was done on a sample of sorted CD4+, CD8+, or CD8+CD57+ T cells (not recorded which) from PBMCs. The origin of the receptors is a human donor with aplastic anemia.

The chain carries TRBV5-1 and TRBJ1-6; 10 bases map to TRBD1. CDR1 and CDR2 from the germline V gene are SGHRS and YFSETQ. The length of the CDR3 is 19 residues. After removal of 3 bases from V and 4 bases from J, the junction contained 13 bases not matched to a gene. The DNA of the CDR3 is TGCGCCAGCAGCTCCTGGGACAGGGGACTTAGGAGTTATAATTCACCCCTCCACTTT. Amino acid sequence: CASSSWDRGLRSYNSPLHF.

This clonotype was observed at least ten times. The chain joins TRBV12-3 or TRBV12-4 to TRBJ2-3; 9 bases map to TRBD2. Trimming took 0 bases from V and 2 from J; bases not matched to a gene: 0. The CDR3 contains 15 residues. The DNA for the CDR3 is TGTGCCAGCAGTTTAGCGGGACTAGCCACAGATACGCAGTATTTT. Translating it yields CASSLAGLATDTQYF.

This rearrangement joins TRBV5-4 to TRBJ2-2; D call uncertain. The CDR3 contains 12 residues. Germline assignment: CDR1 SGHNT and CDR2 YYREEE (reference sequence). The germline V and J ends were trimmed by 7 bases and 6 bases, with 10 bases remaining between them. The CDR3 sequence: CASGVVSGELFF. CDR3 nucleotides: TGTGCCAGCGGGGTTGTTTCCGGGGAGCTGTTTTTT.

The genes are TRBV4-2 and TRBJ1-4; tentatively, D is TRBD1 (6 bases). Germline CDR1 LGHNA, CDR2 YNFKEQ. V was trimmed by 1 base and J by 8 bases, leaving 14 bases between them. This CDR3 comprises 15 residues. CDR3: CASSQGQAQGEKLFF. The CDR3 DNA follows: TGTGCCAGCAGCCAAGGACAGGCCCAGGGGGAAAAACTGTTTTTT.

The chain recombines TRBV20-1 with TRBJ2-3; D uncertain. From germline, CDR1 is DFQATT and CDR2 SNEGSKA (reference sequence). The CDR3 runs 13 residues. CDR3 residues: CTIKGLYVDTQYF. DNA for the CDR3: TGCACCATTAAGGGTCTGTACGTGGATACGCAGTATTTT.

The chain carries TRBV7-9 and TRBJ2-5; D perhaps matches TRBD1 (6 bases). The germline V and J ends were trimmed by 4 bases and 6 bases, with 18 bases remaining between them. This CDR3 is 15 amino acids long. Germline CDR1 and CDR2: SEHNR and FQNEAQ (reference sequence). CDR3 DNA sequence: TGTGCCAGCAGCTCAGAACAGGGAATGGGGAAGACCCAGTACTTC. Its protein product is CASSSEQGMGKTQYF. The variable domain in full, with the rest retrieved from reference TRBV7-9 and TRBJ2-5, is DTGVSQNPRHKITKRGQNVTFRCDPISEHNRLYWYRQTLGQGPEFLTYFQNEAQLEKSRLLSDRFSAERPKGSFSTLEIQRTEQGDSAMYLCASSSEQGMGKTQYFGPGTRLLVL.

A few counts support this clonotype. The chain employs TRBV7-9 and TRBJ2-1; D is undetermined. The germline V gene has CDR1 SEHNR and CDR2 FQNEAQ (reference sequence). The V end was cut by 2 bases, the J end by 4 bases, with 9 bases between. This CDR3 region has 14 residues. For the CDR3, the DNA is TGTGCCAGCAGCTTACAGGTCAGGTACAATGAGCAGTTCTTC. It encodes CASSLQVRYNEQFF.

The chain is built from TRBV11-1 and TRBJ1-2, with D perhaps matching TRBD1 (5 bases). This CDR3 comprises 17 residues. Trimming removed 5 bases at V and 0 bases at J, with 19 bases between. The V gene's germline CDR1 is SGHAT and CDR2 FQDESV (reference sequence). DNA of the CDR3: TGTGCCAGCAGCCAAGGGGCCTACGGGGGAACTAACTATGGCTACACCTTC. It yields the protein CASSQGAYGGTNYGYTF.

The chain is built from TRBV7-6 and TRBJ2-5; 10 bases match TRBD1. The J call may be in error: the DNA end matches TRBJ1-2 better. This CDR3 contains 13 residues. The germline V gene has CDR1 SGHVS and CDR2 FNYEAQ. For the CDR3, the DNA is TGTGCCAGCAGCACGACAGGGGGCGAGGGCTACACCTTC. Translation: CASSTTGGEGYTF.

This chain links TRBV20-1 with TRBJ1-3; 9 bases are a match to TRBD1. In germline, CDR1 is DFQATT, CDR2 SNEGSKA (reference sequence). J gave up 0 bases and V 0 bases, and 6 bases lay outside the gene matches. This CDR3 has 17 amino acids. This CDR3 is CSARERDRAVSGNTIYF. Here the CDR3 DNA reads TGCAGTGCTAGAGAACGGGACAGGGCGGTCTCTGGAAACACCATATATTTT.

This chain uses TRBV24-1 with TRBJ2-3, with 7 bases matching TRBD2. There are 15 residues in the CDR3. V trimming: 6 bases; J trimming: 10 bases; junction bases outside the gene matches: 15. Germline-derived CDR1 and CDR2 are KGHDR and SFDVKD. CDR3 bases: TGTGCCACCAGTAAGTGGGGAGGACTAGGGTCCGCGCAGTATTTT. It translates to CATSKWGGLGSAQYF.

This rearrangement joins TRBV9 to TRBJ2-7; tentative D call: TRBD2 (7 bases). The CDR3 consists of 16 residues. Trimming shortened V by 4 bases and J by 3 bases, and 20 bases separated the two germline ends. CDR1 is SGDLS, CDR2 YYNGEE, per germline. The CDR3 bases are TGTGCCAGCAGCTTATCAGGGGCGGGAGAGGTCTACGAGCAGTACTTC. It translates to CASSLSGAGEVYEQYF.

J is TRBJ2-2 and V is TRBV9, with 9 bases matching TRBD1. The CDR3 covers 17 residues. Germline V lookup: CDR1 SGDLS, CDR2 YYNGEE. V gave up 4 bases and J gave up 5 bases; unmatched junction bases: 12. The chain's CDR3 is CASSPRPGQGSTGELFF. The CDR3, as DNA: TGTGCCAGCAGCCCCCGGCCGGGACAGGGTAGTACCGGGGAGCTGTTTTTT.

V and J are TRBV7-9 and TRBJ1-3, with 7 bases matching TRBD1. V gave up 2 bases and J gave up 4 bases; unmatched junction bases: 8. Germline assignment: CDR1 SEHNR and CDR2 FQNEAQ (reference sequence). The CDR3 loop spans 16 amino acids. CDR3 bases: TGTGCCAGCAGCTTATATGTGACAGGGTCGGGAAACACCATATATTTT. Encoded protein: CASSLYVTGSGNTIYF.

CDR3 sequence reads: CASSQQAYYGYTF. CDR3 nucleotides: TGTGCCAGCAGCCAACAGGCTTACTATGGCTACACCTTC. The chain employs TRBV7-2 and TRBJ1-2; the D gene is possibly TRBD1 (5 bases). CDR3 length: 13 residues. V lost 5 bases, J lost 3 bases, and 10 bases lay in between. Germline-derived CDR1 and CDR2 are SGHTA and FQGNSA. The full variable domain, in which reference TRBV7-2 and TRBJ1-2 provide the parts outside the CDR3, is GAGVSQSPSNKVTEKGKDVELRCDPISGHTALYWYRQSLGQGLEFLIYFQGNSAPDKSGLPSDRFSAERTGGSVSTLTIQRTQQEDSAVYLCASSQQAYYGYTFGSGTRLTVV.

This clonotype has ten or more counts. The chain recombines TRBV15 with TRBJ2-5; D tentatively reads TRBD1 or TRBD2 (5 bases each). This CDR3 has 15 residues. Germline values: CDR1 LNHNV, CDR2 YYDKDF (reference sequence). Trimming shortened V by 5 bases and J by 2 bases, and 15 bases separated the two germline ends. For the CDR3, the DNA is TGTGCCACCAGCTTCCACGGGACCCCTCAAGAGACCCAGTACTTC. Protein sequence: CATSFHGTPQETQYF.